The T cell receptor beta chain under discussion was sequenced for a study of blood T cell repertoires in COVID-19. Study details: Acute-phase and convalescent COVID-19 samples originated in the United States, Italy and Spain.

Seattle cases were enrolled at active infection and followed longitudinally. Generated by immunoSEQ multiplex PCR, the TCRdb table keeps only in-frame clones and is missing some. Among under 450,000 clones listed, 80% to 90% were seen once. The sequencing input was peripheral blood. The receptor was isolated from a woman in her sixties with COVID-19, enrolled during active disease.

CDR3 nucleotide sequence: TGTGCCAGCAGCCAAGTCTTCCGACAGGGCATTCATTATGGCTACACCTTC. Its translation is CASSQVFRQGIHYGYTF. V is TRBV3-1 (or the pseudogene TRBV3-2) and J is TRBJ1-2, with 7 bases aligning to TRBD1. CDR1 is LGHDT and CDR2 is YNNKEL in the germline V gene (reference sequence). This CDR3 region has 17 residues. Losses at the gene ends were 1 base for V and 5 bases for J; bases not matched to a gene: 13.